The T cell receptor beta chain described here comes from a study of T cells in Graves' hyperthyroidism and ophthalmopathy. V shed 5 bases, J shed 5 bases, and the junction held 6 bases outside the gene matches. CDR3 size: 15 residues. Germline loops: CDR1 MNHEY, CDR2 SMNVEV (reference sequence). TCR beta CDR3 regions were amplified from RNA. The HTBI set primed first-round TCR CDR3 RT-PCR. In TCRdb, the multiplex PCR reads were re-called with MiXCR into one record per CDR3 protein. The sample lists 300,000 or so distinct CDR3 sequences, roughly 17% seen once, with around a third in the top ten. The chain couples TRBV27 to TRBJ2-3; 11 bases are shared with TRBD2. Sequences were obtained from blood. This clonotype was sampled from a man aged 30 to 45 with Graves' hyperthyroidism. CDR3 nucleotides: TGTGCCAGCAGTATTACCGGGACTAGCGGAGATACGCAGTATTTT. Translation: CASSITGTSGDTQYF.